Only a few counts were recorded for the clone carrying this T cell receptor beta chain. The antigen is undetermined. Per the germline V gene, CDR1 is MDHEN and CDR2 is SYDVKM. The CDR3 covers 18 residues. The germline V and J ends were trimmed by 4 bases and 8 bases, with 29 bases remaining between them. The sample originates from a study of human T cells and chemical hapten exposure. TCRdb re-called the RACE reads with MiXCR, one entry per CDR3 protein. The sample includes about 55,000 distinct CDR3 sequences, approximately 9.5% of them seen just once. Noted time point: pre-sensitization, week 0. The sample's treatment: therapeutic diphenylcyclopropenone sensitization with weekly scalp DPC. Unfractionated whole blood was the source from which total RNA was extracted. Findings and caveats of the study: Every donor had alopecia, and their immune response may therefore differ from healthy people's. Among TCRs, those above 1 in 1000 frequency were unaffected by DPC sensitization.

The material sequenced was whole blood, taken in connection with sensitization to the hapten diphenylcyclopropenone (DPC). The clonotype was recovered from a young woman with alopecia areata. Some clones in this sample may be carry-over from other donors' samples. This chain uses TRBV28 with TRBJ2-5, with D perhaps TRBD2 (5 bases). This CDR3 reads CASSSAEIHDRTSGTQYF. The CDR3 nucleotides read TGTGCCAGCAGTTCTGCGGAAATTCATGACCGGACTTCGGGAACCCAGTACTTC.